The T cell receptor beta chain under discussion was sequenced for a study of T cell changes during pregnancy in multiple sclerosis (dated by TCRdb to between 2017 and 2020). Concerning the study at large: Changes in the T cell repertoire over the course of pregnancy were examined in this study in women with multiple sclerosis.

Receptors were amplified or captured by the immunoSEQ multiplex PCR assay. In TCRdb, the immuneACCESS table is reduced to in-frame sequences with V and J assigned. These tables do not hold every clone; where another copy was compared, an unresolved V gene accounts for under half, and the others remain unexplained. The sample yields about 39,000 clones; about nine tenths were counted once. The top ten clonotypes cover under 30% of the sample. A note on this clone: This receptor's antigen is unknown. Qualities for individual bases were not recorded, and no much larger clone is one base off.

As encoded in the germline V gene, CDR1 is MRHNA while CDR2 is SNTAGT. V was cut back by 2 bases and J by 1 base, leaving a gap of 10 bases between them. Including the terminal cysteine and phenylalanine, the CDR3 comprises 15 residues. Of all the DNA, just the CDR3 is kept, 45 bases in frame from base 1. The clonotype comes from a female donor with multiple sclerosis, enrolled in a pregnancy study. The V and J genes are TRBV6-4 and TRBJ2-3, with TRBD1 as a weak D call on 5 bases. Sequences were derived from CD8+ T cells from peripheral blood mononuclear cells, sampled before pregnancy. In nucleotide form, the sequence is TGTGCCAGCAGTGACACCCAGGGCGGCACAGATACGCAGTATTTT. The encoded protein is CASSDTQGGTDTQYF.